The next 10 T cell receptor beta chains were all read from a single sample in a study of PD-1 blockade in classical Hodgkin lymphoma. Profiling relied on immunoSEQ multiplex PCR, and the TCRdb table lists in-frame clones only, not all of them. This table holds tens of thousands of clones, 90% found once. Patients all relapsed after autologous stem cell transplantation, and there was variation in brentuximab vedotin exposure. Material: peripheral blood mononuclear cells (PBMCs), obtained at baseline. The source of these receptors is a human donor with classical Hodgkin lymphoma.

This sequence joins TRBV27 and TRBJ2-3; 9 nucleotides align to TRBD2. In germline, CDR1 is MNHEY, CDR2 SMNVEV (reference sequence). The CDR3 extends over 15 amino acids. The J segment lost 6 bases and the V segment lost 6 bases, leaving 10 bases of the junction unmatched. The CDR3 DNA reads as TGTGCCAGCAGCTGGGGGGCTAGCGGGATCGATACGCAGTATTTT. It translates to CASSWGASGIDTQYF.

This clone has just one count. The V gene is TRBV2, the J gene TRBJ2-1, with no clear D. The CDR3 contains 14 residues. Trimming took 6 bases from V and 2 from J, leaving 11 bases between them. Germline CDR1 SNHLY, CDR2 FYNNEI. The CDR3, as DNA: TGTGCCAGCAGAGACACAGTGGCCTACAATGAGCAGTTCTTC. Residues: CASRDTVAYNEQFF. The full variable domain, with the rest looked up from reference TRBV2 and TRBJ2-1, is EPEVTQTPSHQVTQMGQEVILRCVPISNHLYFYWYRQILGQKVEFLVSFYNNEISEKSEIFDDQFSVERPDGSNFTLKIRSTKLEDSAMYFCASRDTVAYNEQFFGPGTRLTVL.

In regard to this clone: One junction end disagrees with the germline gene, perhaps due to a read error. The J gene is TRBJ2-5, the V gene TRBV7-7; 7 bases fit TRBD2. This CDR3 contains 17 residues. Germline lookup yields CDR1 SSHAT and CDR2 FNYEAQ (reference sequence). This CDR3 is CASSLGLLADHLETQYF. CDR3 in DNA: TGTGCTAGCAGCTTAGGCCTTCTAGCGGACCACTTAGAGACCCAGTACTTC.

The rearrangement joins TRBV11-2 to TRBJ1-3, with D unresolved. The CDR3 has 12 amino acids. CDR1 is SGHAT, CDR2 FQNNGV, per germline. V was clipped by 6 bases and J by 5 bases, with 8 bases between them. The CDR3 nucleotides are TGTGCCAGCAGTTCACAGAGAAACACCATATATTTT. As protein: CASSSQRNTIYF.

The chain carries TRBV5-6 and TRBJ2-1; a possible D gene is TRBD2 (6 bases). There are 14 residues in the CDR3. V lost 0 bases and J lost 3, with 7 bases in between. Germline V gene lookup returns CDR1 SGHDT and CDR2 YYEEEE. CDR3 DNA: TGTGCCAGCAGCTTGGGCGGGATCTACAATGAGCAGTTCTTC. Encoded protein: CASSLGGIYNEQFF.

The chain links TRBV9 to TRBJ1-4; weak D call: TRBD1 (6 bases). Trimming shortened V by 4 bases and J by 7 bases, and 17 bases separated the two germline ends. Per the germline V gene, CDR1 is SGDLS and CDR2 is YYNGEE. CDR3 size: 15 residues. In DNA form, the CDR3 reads TGTGCCAGCAGCTTCCAACAGGGAACGGGTGAAAAACTGTTTTTT. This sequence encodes CASSFQQGTGEKLFF.

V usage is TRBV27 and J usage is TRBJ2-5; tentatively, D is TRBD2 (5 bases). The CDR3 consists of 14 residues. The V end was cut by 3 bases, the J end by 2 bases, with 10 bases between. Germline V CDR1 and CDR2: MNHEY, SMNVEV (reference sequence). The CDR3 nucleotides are TGTGCCAGCAGTTTGGACTGGGGACAAGAGACCCAGTACTTC. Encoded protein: CASSLDWGQETQYF.

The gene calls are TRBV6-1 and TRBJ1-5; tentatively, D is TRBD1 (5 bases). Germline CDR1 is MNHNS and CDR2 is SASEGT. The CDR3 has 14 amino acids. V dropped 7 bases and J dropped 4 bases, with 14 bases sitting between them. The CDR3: CASKGQGWNQPQHF. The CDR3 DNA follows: TGTGCCAGCAAGGGGCAGGGTTGGAATCAGCCCCAGCATTTT.

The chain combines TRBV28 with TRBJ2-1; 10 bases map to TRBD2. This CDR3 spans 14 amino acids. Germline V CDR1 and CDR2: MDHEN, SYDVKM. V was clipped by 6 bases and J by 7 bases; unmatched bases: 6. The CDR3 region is CASRLLAGSNEQFF. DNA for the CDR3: TGTGCCAGCAGATTACTAGCGGGATCAAATGAGCAGTTCTTC.

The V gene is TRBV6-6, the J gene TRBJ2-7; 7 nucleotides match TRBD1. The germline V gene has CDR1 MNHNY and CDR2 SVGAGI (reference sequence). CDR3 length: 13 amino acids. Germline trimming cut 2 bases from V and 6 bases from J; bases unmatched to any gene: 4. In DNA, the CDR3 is TGTGCCAGCAGTTACGGGACAGCTCTCGAGCAGTACTTC. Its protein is CASSYGTALEQYF.